These T cell receptor beta chains were read from a single sample in a study of PD-L1 blockade in urothelial cancer. Profiled with immunoSEQ multiplex PCR; TCRdb holds only in-frame clones, not every one. The sample includes some 80,000 clones, 85% of them seen just once. Source: PBMCs, taken around atezolizumab (anti-PD-L1) treatment. The receptor source for this set is a middle-aged man with urothelial cancer. CDR3s include the opening cysteine and the closing phenylalanine or tryptophan. D genes are given only for firm matches. Not all rows give a size; the values are once, few, many and, for expanded clones, a class.

v_call	clone_size	d_call	j_call	cdr3_aa
TRBV7-2	NA	NA	TRBJ1-5	CASSLKSGQPQHF
TRBV2	NA	NA	TRBJ1-2	CASGGNRDGYTF
TRBV19	NA	TRBD1	TRBJ1-2	CASSNRGPPYGYTF
TRBV4-2	NA	TRBD2	TRBJ2-3	CASSQDVTSGRGADTQYF
TRBV28	NA	NA	TRBJ1-2	CASSVGHLMGGYTF
TRBV5-6	NA	NA	TRBJ2-4	CASSFDGRTKNIQYF
TRBV2	NA	NA	TRBJ2-1	CASSIDEQFF
TRBV5-1	NA	TRBD2	TRBJ2-5	CASSPGLRLAGGETQYF
TRBV5-1	NA	TRBD2	TRBJ2-1	CASSLMGLAAKLEQFF
TRBV7-2	NA	TRBD1	TRBJ1-5	CASSYTVRTGGGQPQHF
TRBV29-1	once	TRBD1	TRBJ2-2	CSAQGAFNTGELFF
TRBV4-2	NA	NA	TRBJ2-7	CASSQAAGPASEQYF
TRBV5-1	NA	NA	TRBJ2-7	CASSLSGYYEQYF
TRBV28	NA	TRBD2	TRBJ2-1	CASSSQTSGVF
TRBV10-3	NA	NA	TRBJ1-1	CAISGNRGRTEAFF
TRBV6-1	NA	TRBD2	TRBJ2-3	CASSGLAGGPDTQYF
TRBV5-5	NA	TRBD1	TRBJ1-1	CASSFNRGRTEAFF
TRBV19	NA	NA	TRBJ1-1	CASQRRGEAFF
TRBV5-4	NA	NA	TRBJ1-1	CASSPGVRNTEAFF
TRBV4-3	NA	NA	TRBJ1-2	CASSQDRTSNPLYGYTF
TRBV7-3	NA	NA	TRBJ1-1	CASSQYSTREEGTEAFF
TRBV7-6	NA	TRBD1	TRBJ2-7	CASSLDRGSDEQYF
TRBV28	once	NA	TRBJ1-1	CASTPTIRYVVAFF
TRBV2	NA	NA	TRBJ1-4	CASIPGGFEKLFF
TRBV4-2	NA	TRBD2	TRBJ2-7	CASSQLAGANYEQYF
TRBV7-2	few	NA	TRBJ1-5	CASSRRAQVGGSNQPQHF
TRBV30	NA	NA	TRBJ2-5	CAWSAETSSFQETQYF
TRBV14	NA	NA	TRBJ2-7	CASSARQETAYEQYF
TRBV5-4	NA	NA	TRBJ2-3	CASSSDWDTQYF
TRBV5-4	NA	TRBD2	TRBJ2-3	CASSPEPSGRASAYTQYF
TRBV13	once	TRBD2	TRBJ2-7	CASSPGLAGGASYEQYF
TRBV29-1	NA	TRBD2	TRBJ2-3	CSGAQTSGRGTQYF
TRBV6-6	NA	NA	TRBJ2-1	CASSYSSSGAGGEQFF
TRBV27	NA	NA	TRBJ1-1	CASRPTGMNTEAFF
TRBV5-6	NA	NA	TRBJ2-5	CASSLLQGQETQYF
TRBV7-3	many	TRBD2	TRBJ2-3	CASSSSGTSGPTDTQYF
TRBV4-3	once	NA	TRBJ2-1	CASSQDSDWNDEQFF
TRBV7-3	NA	NA	TRBJ2-2	CASSHPEGSSMGELFF
TRBV6-1	NA	TRBD2	TRBJ2-1	CASSVQTSGRDSEQFF
TRBV28	NA	NA	TRBJ2-5	CASRTGLISGETQYF
TRBV11-2	once	NA	TRBJ2-3	CASSSRGEGTDTQYF